This T cell receptor (beta chain) was recovered during a study of low-dose radiotherapy and immunotherapy resistance in tumors (dated by TCRdb to the early 2020s). About the investigation overall: In Cohort 1, 0.5 Gy per fraction was delivered every 2 weeks, and a total PTV dose of 6.5 Gy was prescribed. Cohort 2 received 1 Gy per fraction every two weeks, with a total of 13 Gy over 26 weeks. Nivolumab and ipilimumab were both given intravenously, with nivolumab at a 240 mg flat dose every two weeks and ipilimumab at 1 mg/kg every six weeks. Every two weeks, patients got intravenous cyclophosphamide at 200 mg/m2, given one day ahead of each radiation and immunotherapy administration. Patients took aspirin 300 mg orally once daily for four cycles, starting on cycle 1 day 1. Randomization of trial participants into treatment groups was not performed. The translational analysis covered eight patients: three from the first dose cohort and the first five from the second dose cohort.

This clonotype occurred many times. It has no known antigen specificity. No clone much larger than this one lies a single base away; base qualities are absent. First-strand cDNA was synthesized using Superscript III and a set of TRAV- and TRBV-specific primers, so that both TCRalpha and TCRbeta chains were covered. TCRs were amplified with Phusion for roughly 20 PCR cycles, with a constant-region primer paired with the adapter attached to the V primers. The isolated mRNA was amplified using the MessageAmp II aRNA Amplification Kit, with in vitro transcription performed for approximately 15 hours at 37 degrees C. The Dynabeads mRNA DIRECT Purification Kit was used to isolate the mRNA for TCR sequencing. A second approximately 24-cycle Phusion PCR added indexed Illumina adapters, and products were purified with AMPure XP beads. TCRalpha and TCRbeta libraries were deep-sequenced on an Illumina MiniSeq instrument. In the paper's pipeline: Custom Perl scripts pooled TCR sequences encoding the same protein, removed out-of-frame sequences and computed each clonotype's abundance. Any TCR sequence backed by just one read was left out of the analysis. Repertoire metrics included Shannon entropy, Gini index, clonality, richness, and frequency of TCRs shared between repertoires. TCRdb reprocessing: public reads trimmed at Q25 with fastp, clones called with MiXCR, in-frame beta chains kept. Each entry is one CDR3 protein sequence, shown with its most common DNA and genes. These V and J calls rely on TCRdb rather than the paper's analysis. This sample lists 85,000 to 100,000 distinct CDR3 sequences; more than 7.5% were detected once. The top ten clones comprise around 0.93% of the sample.

Trimming costs V 2 bases and J 0 bases, and their ends lie 10 bases apart. The CDR3 runs 15 amino acids, cysteine and phenylalanine included. The entry retains the CDR3 DNA only, 45 bases that are in frame from base 1. In the germline V gene, CDR1 corresponds to MDHEN and CDR2 to SYDVKM. According to the study, the label for this sample's time point signals: before trial treatment. The donors took part in RACIN, a single-arm, phase I, dose-escalation trial that combined nivolumab, ipilimumab, aspirin, low-dose cyclophosphamide and low-dose radiotherapy. Eligible patients had advanced, TIL-negative solid tumors.

This TCR was recovered from a male donor with prostate cancer. The V gene is TRBV28 and the J gene is TRBJ1-1; no D gene is confidently identified. Sequencing used PBMCs, obtained before treatment. This receptor has the CDR3 CASSLGPRVNTEAFF. At the DNA level, the sequence is TGTGCCAGCAGTTTAGGGCCGAGGGTGAACACTGAAGCTTTCTTT. The entire variable domain, with the stretches around the CDR3 drawn from the reference TRBV28 and TRBJ1-1 proteins, is DVKVTQSSRYLVKRTGEKVFLECVQDMDHENMFWYRQDPGLGLRLIYFSYDVKMKEKGDIPEGYSVSREKKERFSLILESASTNQTSMYLCASSLGPRVNTEAFFGQGTRLTVV.